Described below is a single TCR beta chain sequence and its context. The protocol was immunoSEQ multiplex PCR, while the TCRdb copy is restricted to in-frame clones and leaves out a portion. The data hold about 61,000 clones, with about 91% observed a single time. This sample is drawn from a study of OX40 agonist ivuxolimab in advanced cancers. This CDR3 is built from 14 residues. The V gene end was trimmed by 4 bases and the J gene end by 2 bases; junction bases not matched to a gene: 4. From germline, CDR1 is LNHDA and CDR2 SQIVND (reference sequence). Blood specimens came from baseline, cycle 4 day 1, and cycle 7 day 1.

The V gene is TRBV19, the J gene TRBJ2-7; TRBD2 matches at 8 bases. The source was CD4+ or CD8+ T cells sorted from blood, collected in a trial of the OX40 agonist ivuxolimab. This TCR came from an adult with an advanced solid tumor such as melanoma, head and neck, liver or kidney cancer. CDR3 coding DNA: TGTGCCAGTAGTACGGGGGGGGTGGCCTACGAGCAGTACTTC. It is translated as CASSTGGVAYEQYF.